A selection of T cell receptor beta chains follows, all from one sample in a study of T-cell reconstitution after alpha-beta-depleted transplantation in children. TCRdb redid the calling of the PCR reads with MiXCR, one entry per CDR3 protein. The profile covers approximately 110,000 distinct CDR3 sequences, with 10% appearing a single time and under 40% taken by the ten largest. Specimen: PBMCs, collected before TCRalphabeta/CD19-depleted stem cell transplant. These receptors were collected from a boy between 2 and 15 years old with acute lymphoblastic leukemia, due to receive a stem cell transplant. The CDR3 runs from the conserved cysteine through the conserved F or W. D genes are given only for firm matches. Rows give clone size only sometimes, using once, few, many, or a class for an expanded clone.

-	TRBV20-1	TRBJ1-1	TRBD1	TGCAGTGCTAGAGAAGGGGACAGGTGGACTGAAGCTTTCTTT	CSAREGDRWTEAFF
many	TRBV29-1	TRBJ2-7	TRBD1	TGCAGCGTTGAAAAACGAACAGGGGTTAGCTCCTACGAGCAGTACTTC	CSVEKRTGVSSYEQYF
few	TRBV5-6	TRBJ2-1	TRBD2	TGTGCCAGCAGCTGGGGGACCGGGACTAGATCCTACAATGAGCAGTTCTTC	CASSWGTGTRSYNEQFF
-	TRBV20-1	TRBJ2-7	TRBD1	TGCAGTGCTAGCCGGGACAGGGGATTCTACGAGCAGTACTTC	CSASRDRGFYEQYF
many	TRBV20-1	TRBJ2-1	-	TGCAGTGCTAAACCTTGGAAGGGCGGGGCCTACAATGAGCAGTTCTTC	CSAKPWKGGAYNEQFF
-	TRBV4-1	TRBJ2-3	TRBD1	TGCGCCAGCAGTAGAGGGACAGCGACCACAGATACGCAGTATTTT	CASSRGTATTDTQYF
many	TRBV5-8	TRBJ2-3	-	TGTGCCAGCAGCTCCATGCTAGGGAATACGCAGTATTTT	CASSSMLGNTQYF
-	TRBV5-1	TRBJ2-3	-	TGCGCCAGCAGCCCGGACCCCCACACAGATACGCAGTATTTT	CASSPDPHTDTQYF
few	TRBV12-3/TRBV12-4	TRBJ1-2	-	TGTGCCAGCAGTTCCCGACAGGCCGACGCGACGCTGAACTATGGCTACACCTTC	CASSSRQADATLNYGYTF
-	TRBV7-9	TRBJ2-7	-	TGTGCCAGCAGCTTAATCTACGAGCAGTACTTC	CASSLIYEQYF
-	TRBV18	TRBJ2-2	-	TGTGCCAGCTCACCACAGGGGGAAGGCACCGGGGAGCTGTTTTTT	CASSPQGEGTGELFF
many	TRBV6-1	TRBJ1-1	-	TGTGCCAGCAGTGAAGTGGGGGTGGCCACTGAAGCTTTCTTT	CASSEVGVATEAFF
few	TRBV21-1	TRBJ2-1	-	TGTGCCAGCAGCACACAAATTACTAGCCTCCTTTACAATGAGCAGTTCTTC	CASSTQITSLLYNEQFF
few	TRBV5-6	TRBJ1-5	-	TGTGCCAGCAGCCCACAGGGTCCTCAGCCCCAGCATTTT	CASSPQGPQPQHF